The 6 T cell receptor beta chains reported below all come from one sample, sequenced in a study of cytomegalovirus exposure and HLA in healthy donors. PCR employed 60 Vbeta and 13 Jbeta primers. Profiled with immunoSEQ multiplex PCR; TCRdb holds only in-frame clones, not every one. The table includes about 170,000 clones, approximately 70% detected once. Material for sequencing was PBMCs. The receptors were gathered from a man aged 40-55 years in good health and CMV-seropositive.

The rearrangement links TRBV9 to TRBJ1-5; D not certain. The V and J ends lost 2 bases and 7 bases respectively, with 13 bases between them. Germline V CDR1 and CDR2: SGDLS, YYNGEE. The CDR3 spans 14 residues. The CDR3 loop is CASSVGGSGQPQHF. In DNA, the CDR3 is TGTGCCAGCAGCGTGGGAGGGTCTGGGCAGCCCCAGCATTTT. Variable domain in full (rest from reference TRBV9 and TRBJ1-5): DSGVTQTPKHLITATGQRVTLRCSPRSGDLSVYWYQQSLDQGLQFLIQYYNGEERAKGNILERFSAQQFPDLHSELNLSSLELGDSALYFCASSVGGSGQPQHFGDGTRLSIL.

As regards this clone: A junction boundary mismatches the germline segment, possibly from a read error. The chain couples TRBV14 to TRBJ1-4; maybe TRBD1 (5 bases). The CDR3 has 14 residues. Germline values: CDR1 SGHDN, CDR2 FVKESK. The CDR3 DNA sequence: TGTGCCAGCGGCCAGGCTCGAATCGGGGGAAAACTGTTTTTT. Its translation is CASGQARIGGKLFF.

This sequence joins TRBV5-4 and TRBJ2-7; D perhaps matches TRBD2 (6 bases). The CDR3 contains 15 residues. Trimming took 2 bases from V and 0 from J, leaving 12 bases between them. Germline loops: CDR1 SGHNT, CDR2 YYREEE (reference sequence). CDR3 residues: CASSFGGVSSYEQYF. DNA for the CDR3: TGTGCCAGCAGCTTCGGCGGGGTTAGCTCCTACGAGCAGTACTTC.

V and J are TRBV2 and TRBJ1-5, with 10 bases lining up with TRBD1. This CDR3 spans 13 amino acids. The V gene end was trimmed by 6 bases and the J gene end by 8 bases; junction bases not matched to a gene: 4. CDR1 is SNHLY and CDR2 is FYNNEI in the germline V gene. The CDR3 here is CASSDRGLKPQHF. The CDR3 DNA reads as TGTGCCAGCAGCGACAGGGGGCTCAAGCCCCAGCATTTT.

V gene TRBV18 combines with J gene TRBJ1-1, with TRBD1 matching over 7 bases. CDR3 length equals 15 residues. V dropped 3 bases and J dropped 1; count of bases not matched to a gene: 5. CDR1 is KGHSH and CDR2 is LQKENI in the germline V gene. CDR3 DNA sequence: TGTGCCAGCTCACCCCCCGGGACAGAGAACACTGAAGCTTTCTTT. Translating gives CASSPPGTENTEAFF.

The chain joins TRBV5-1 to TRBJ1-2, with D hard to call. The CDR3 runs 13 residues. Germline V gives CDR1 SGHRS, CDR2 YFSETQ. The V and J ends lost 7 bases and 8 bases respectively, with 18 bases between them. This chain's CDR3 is CASRLSEAVGYTF. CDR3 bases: TGCGCCAGCCGACTCTCCGAGGCAGTCGGCTACACCTTC.